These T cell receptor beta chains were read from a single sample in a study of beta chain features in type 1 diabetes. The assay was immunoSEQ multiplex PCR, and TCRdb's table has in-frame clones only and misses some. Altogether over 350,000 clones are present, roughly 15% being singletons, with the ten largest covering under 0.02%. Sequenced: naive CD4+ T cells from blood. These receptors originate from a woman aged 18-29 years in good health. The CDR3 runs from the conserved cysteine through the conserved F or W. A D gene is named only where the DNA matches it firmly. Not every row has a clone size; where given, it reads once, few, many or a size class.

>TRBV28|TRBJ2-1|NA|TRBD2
CASSSRRPRLASDLYNEQFF
TGTGCCAGCAGTTCCCGCCGACCTAGACTAGCCTCGGATCTATACAATGAGCAGTTCTTC
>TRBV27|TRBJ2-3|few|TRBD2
CASRLAGSTDTQYF
TGTGCCAGCAGGTTAGCGGGGAGCACAGATACGCAGTATTTT
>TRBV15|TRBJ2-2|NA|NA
CATSRDVRRQLFF
TGTGCCACCAGCAGAGATGTCAGGAGGCAGCTGTTTTTT
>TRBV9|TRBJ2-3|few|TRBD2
CASSETSGLTDTQYF
TGTGCCAGCAGCGAGACTAGCGGGCTCACAGATACGCAGTATTTT
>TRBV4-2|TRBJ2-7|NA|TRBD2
CASSRRPGTSGTWSYEQYF
TGTGCCAGCAGCCGGCGACCCGGGACTAGCGGGACTTGGTCCTACGAGCAGTACTTC
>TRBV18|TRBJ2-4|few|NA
CASSPVQGSKNIQYF
TGTGCCAGCTCGCCTGTACAGGGATCCAAAAACATTCAGTACTTC
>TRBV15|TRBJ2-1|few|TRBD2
CATSSGSGTSSYNEQFF
TGTGCCACCAGCAGCGGGAGTGGGACTAGCTCCTACAATGAGCAGTTCTTC
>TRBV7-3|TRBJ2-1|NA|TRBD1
CASSPGTAVPNEQFF
TGTGCCAGCAGCCCCGGGACAGCCGTCCCCAATGAGCAGTTCTTC
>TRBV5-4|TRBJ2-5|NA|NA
CASSPRLRETQYF
TGTGCCAGCAGCCCCCGACTACGAGAGACCCAGTACTTC
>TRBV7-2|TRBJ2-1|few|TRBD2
CASSRIKGSGYNEQFF
TGTGCCAGCAGTCGGATAAAGGGTAGCGGGTACAATGAGCAGTTCTTC
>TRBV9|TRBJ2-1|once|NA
CASSVGLSSYNEQFF
TGTGCCAGCAGCGTAGGGCTCAGCTCCTACAATGAGCAGTTCTTC
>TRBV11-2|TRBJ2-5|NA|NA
CASSLVRYQETQYF
TGTGCCAGCAGCTTAGTACGGTACCAAGAGACCCAGTACTTC
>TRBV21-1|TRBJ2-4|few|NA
CASSRASAKNIQYF
TGTGCCAGCAGCAGGGCCTCAGCCAAAAACATTCAGTACTTC
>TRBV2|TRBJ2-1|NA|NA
CASSQRTSLFAEQFF
TGTGCCAGCAGTCAGAGGACTTCCCTCTTCGCAGAGCAGTTCTTC
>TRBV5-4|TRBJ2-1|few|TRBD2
CASSLGLADNEQFF
TGTGCCAGCAGCTTGGGACTAGCGGACAATGAGCAGTTCTTC
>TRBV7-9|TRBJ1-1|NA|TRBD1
CASSLGRQGNTEAFF
TGTGCCAGCAGCTTAGGTAGACAGGGAAACACTGAAGCTTTCTTT